These T cell receptor beta chains were read from a single sample in a study of blood T cell repertoires in COVID-19. TCRdb's copy holds only in-frame clones and misses some; the assay was immunoSEQ multiplex PCR. The top ten hold roughly 19% of the sample, which has 150,000 to 200,000 clones, roughly nine tenths seen once. Sequencing input: peripheral blood. These receptors were taken from a man between 60 and 70 years old with active or convalescent COVID-19. Each CDR3 is given with its conserved first and last residue. The D gene is left open where the match is weak.

J gene: TRBJ1-1
D gene: TRBD1
V gene: TRBV6-5
CDR3 length: 14
CDR3 DNA: TGTGCCAGCAGTCACAGGGGGCGCAACACTGAAGCTTTCTTT
CDR3 protein: CASSHRGRNTEAFF

J gene: TRBJ2-5
D gene: TRBD2
V gene: TRBV11-2
CDR3 length: 19
CDR3 DNA: TGTGCCAGCAGCTCCATTAAGAGTAGCGGGAGAAAAGGGCACGGGACCCAGTACTTC
CDR3 protein: CASSSIKSSGRKGHGTQYF

J gene: TRBJ2-1
D gene: TRBD1
V gene: TRBV5-8
CDR3 length: 16
CDR3 DNA: TGTGCCAGCAGCTTGGCCTTTAGGACAGGACGGAATGAGCAGTTCTTC
CDR3 protein: CASSLAFRTGRNEQFF

J gene: TRBJ1-4
D gene: TRBD1
V gene: TRBV19
CDR3 length: 15
CDR3 DNA: TGTGCCAGTAGTGGAACCGGGACAGGGTGGGCAAAACTGTTTTTT
CDR3 protein: CASSGTGTGWAKLFF

J gene: TRBJ2-7
D gene: TRBD1
V gene: TRBV19
CDR3 length: 15
CDR3 DNA: TGTGCCAGTAGTATAGTGGGACAGGGACCTCGAGAGCAGTACTTC
CDR3 protein: CASSIVGQGPREQYF

J gene: TRBJ1-1
D gene: .
V gene: TRBV7-2
CDR3 length: 14
CDR3 DNA: TGTGCCAGCAGCCCCGACGGGGTGGGCACTGAAGCTTTCTTT
CDR3 protein: CASSPDGVGTEAFF

J gene: TRBJ1-1
D gene: TRBD1
V gene: TRBV2
CDR3 length: 15
CDR3 DNA: TGTGCCAGCAGTAACAGGGGGCGCGCTTACACTGAAGCTTTCTTT
CDR3 protein: CASSNRGRAYTEAFF

J gene: TRBJ2-7
D gene: .
V gene: TRBV19
CDR3 length: 15
CDR3 DNA: TGTGCCAGTAGTTCCCTAGGGGTGTCCTCCTACGAGCAGTACTTC
CDR3 protein: CASSSLGVSSYEQYF

J gene: TRBJ1-5
D gene: .
V gene: TRBV7-9
CDR3 length: 15
CDR3 DNA: TGTGCCAGCAGCTTAGGGGGCGGTAGCAATCAGCCCCAGCATTTT
CDR3 protein: CASSLGGGSNQPQHF

J gene: TRBJ2-1
D gene: TRBD2
V gene: TRBV6-5
CDR3 length: 14
CDR3 DNA: TGTGCCAGTGAGGTGGGACTAGCGGGGGGCCAGCAGTTCTTC
CDR3 protein: CASEVGLAGGQQFF

J gene: TRBJ2-1
D gene: .
V gene: TRBV19
CDR3 length: 14
CDR3 DNA: TGTGCCAGTCAGCGGGACAGGACTGTACTAGAGCAGTTCTTC
CDR3 protein: CASQRDRTVLEQFF

J gene: TRBJ2-5
D gene: TRBD1
V gene: TRBV5-4
CDR3 length: 16
CDR3 DNA: TGTGCCAGCAGCTTACAACCGGGACAGGGACAAGAGACCCAGTACTTC
CDR3 protein: CASSLQPGQGQETQYF